This is a list of T cell receptor beta chains from one sample in a study of cytomegalovirus exposure and HLA in healthy donors. Sequencing was performed with immunoSEQ multiplex PCR; in TCRdb, only in-frame clones are kept and a portion is missing. Of approximately 87,000 clones in the sample, just under 85% were seen once. The sequencing sample was made of PBMCs. These receptors all come from a woman under 30 in good health and CMV-seropositive. The CDR3 runs from the conserved cysteine through the conserved F or W. D genes are given only for firm matches. Size tells how often a clone was seen (once, few, many) or the class of an expanded clone, and some rows leave it out.

D gene,J gene,clone size,V gene,CDR3 DNA,CDR3 protein
NA,TRBJ1-3,NA,TRBV19,TGTGCCAGTATGGCAGGCTCTGGAAACACCATATATTTT,CASMAGSGNTIYF
TRBD1,TRBJ1-2,once,TRBV27,TGTGCCAGCAGTCTCTGGACAGGGGGCCCCCTTGGCTACACCTTC,CASSLWTGGPLGYTF
TRBD1,TRBJ1-5,NA,TRBV19,TGTGCCAGTAGTTCCCCCCCGGACAGGGTGGGGAATCAGCCCCAGCATTTT,CASSSPPDRVGNQPQHF
NA,TRBJ2-7,once,TRBV7-9,TGTGCCAGCAGCTCGCCCTTACAGGGTCACGAGCAGTACTTC,CASSSPLQGHEQYF
TRBD1,TRBJ1-6,few,TRBV6-5,TGTGCCAGCAGCCCCGGGGACAGTTATTCACCCCTCCACTTT,CASSPGDSYSPLHF
NA,TRBJ2-5,NA,TRBV29-1,TGCAGCGTTGAAGGGCTAGGGACCCAGTACTTC,CSVEGLGTQYF
NA,TRBJ1-3,NA,TRBV7-3,TGTGCCAGCAGCTTCTCCGGGGGCTCTGGAAACACCATATATTTT,CASSFSGGSGNTIYF
TRBD1,TRBJ1-1,NA,TRBV7-7,TGTGCTAGCAGCCTAGGACAGGGGGACACTGAAGCTTTCTTT,CASSLGQGDTEAFF
TRBD2,TRBJ2-3,NA,TRBV12-5,TGTGCTAGTGGTATCGGGACTAGCGGGAGCACAGATACGCAGTATTTT,CASGIGTSGSTDTQYF
NA,TRBJ2-7,NA,TRBV2,TGTGCCAGCAGTGTCCCCCGGTTCTTCGCCGAGCAGTACTTC,CASSVPRFFAEQYF
TRBD1,TRBJ2-3,once,TRBV7-2,TGTGCCAGCAGGAAACAGGGGAACACAGATACGCAGTATTTT,CASRKQGNTDTQYF
NA,TRBJ1-5,NA,TRBV30,TGTGCCTGGAGTTTGAGGGATGATCAGCCCCAGCATTTT,CAWSLRDDQPQHF
NA,TRBJ1-1,NA,TRBV27,TGTGCCAGCAGTTTCAAGCGAAACACTGAAGCTTTCTTT,CASSFKRNTEAFF
NA,TRBJ1-2,NA,TRBV19,TGTGGCAGTAGTTCTTTCGACAGGACGAAAGCTAACTATGGCTACACCTTC,CGSSSFDRTKANYGYTF
NA,TRBJ1-1,NA,TRBV7-9,TGTGCCAGCAGCTTAGTTTCCGGGGGAATGGGTACTGAAGCTTTCTTT,CASSLVSGGMGTEAFF
TRBD1,TRBJ1-1,NA,TRBV29-1,TGCAGCGTTGAAGAGGAACTTGGGGACAGTTCATTT,CSVEEELGDSSF
NA,TRBJ1-2,NA,TRBV11-2,TGTGCCAGCAGCTTAGATATATTGTCCCAGGAAGGCTACACCTTC,CASSLDILSQEGYTF
TRBD2,TRBJ2-3,NA,TRBV7-8,TGTGCCAGCAGCTTACCTAGCGGGTTAAGCACAGATACGCAGTATTTT,CASSLPSGLSTDTQYF
NA,TRBJ2-2,NA,TRBV5-6,TGTGCCAGCAGCTTGGGCCTGACAGACGGGGAGCTGTTTTTT,CASSLGLTDGELFF
TRBD1,TRBJ2-7,NA,TRBV29-1,TGCAGCGGGGCGGTAACAGGGGCGCACGAGCAGTACTTC,CSGAVTGAHEQYF
TRBD1,TRBJ2-6,NA,TRBV7-9,TGTGCCAGCAGCCCCGCAACAGGGGGGACGTTCTCTGGGGCCAACGTCCTGACTTTC,CASSPATGGTFSGANVLTF
NA,TRBJ1-3,once,TRBV5-1,TGCGCCAGCAGCTTCTCGAGGGAAGGAGGAAACACCATATATTTT,CASSFSREGGNTIYF
NA,TRBJ1-1,NA,TRBV27,TGTGCCAGCAGTGCTCCGTGGGGGGTTGGGGCTTTCTTT,CASSAPWGVGAFF
TRBD2,TRBJ2-3,NA,TRBV2,TGTGCCAGCAAGAGACTAGCGGGCACAGATACGCAGTATTTT,CASKRLAGTDTQYF
NA,TRBJ2-7,NA,TRBV13,TGTGCCAGCAGCTCCACTTACGCGGGACTGGGCGAGCAGTACTTC,CASSSTYAGLGEQYF
TRBD2,TRBJ2-1,NA,TRBV10-1,TGCGCCAGCAGTGGAAGCCCGACTAGCGGGGGGGGATCCTACAATGAGCAGTTCTTC,CASSGSPTSGGGSYNEQFF
TRBD1,TRBJ1-2,NA,TRBV30,TGTGCCTGGAGTGGACAGGGGCCGCCGAACTATGGCTACACCTTC,CAWSGQGPPNYGYTF
TRBD2,TRBJ2-7,NA,TRBV15,TGTGCCACCAGCACCCCGACTAGCGGGAATTCCGAGCAGTACTTC,CATSTPTSGNSEQYF
NA,TRBJ1-3,NA,TRBV4-1,TGCGCCAGCAGCCCCCGGGAGTTTGGAAACACCATATATTTT,CASSPREFGNTIYF
NA,TRBJ1-2,NA,TRBV4-1,TGCGCCAGCAGCCAAGTACAGGACCTTATATTGTATGGCTACACCTTC,CASSQVQDLILYGYTF
TRBD2,TRBJ2-3,NA,TRBV6-1,TGTGCCAGCAGTGAAGAGCGGGGGGGCACAGATACGCAGTATTTT,CASSEERGGTDTQYF
TRBD2,TRBJ2-1,NA,TRBV5-1,TGCGCCAGCAGCTTGGCTGGGACTAGCGGGTTTTACAATGAGCAGTTCTTC,CASSLAGTSGFYNEQFF
TRBD2,TRBJ2-1,once,TRBV6-5,TGTGCCAGCAACCCTGGGGGGGATGAGCAGTTCTTC,CASNPGGDEQFF
NA,TRBJ1-5,NA,TRBV6-5,TGTGCCAGCAGCCCACAGGGTATCGGCAATCAGCCCCAGCATTTT,CASSPQGIGNQPQHF
TRBD1,TRBJ2-7,NA,TRBV4-2,TGTGCCAGCAGCCAGAGGACAGGGGGCTCCTACGAGCAGTACTTC,CASSQRTGGSYEQYF
NA,TRBJ2-6,NA,TRBV7-2,TGTGCCAGCAGCTCCGCAGGAACTGGGGCCAACGTCCTGACTTTC,CASSSAGTGANVLTF
TRBD2,TRBJ2-3,NA,TRBV6-6,TGTGCCAGCAGCCCAACGGGACTAGGGGGTACGCAGTATTTT,CASSPTGLGGTQYF
NA,TRBJ2-2,NA,TRBV5-1,TGCGCCAGCAGCTTGGAGTTTGCCGGTGACACCGGGGAGCTGTTTTTT,CASSLEFAGDTGELFF